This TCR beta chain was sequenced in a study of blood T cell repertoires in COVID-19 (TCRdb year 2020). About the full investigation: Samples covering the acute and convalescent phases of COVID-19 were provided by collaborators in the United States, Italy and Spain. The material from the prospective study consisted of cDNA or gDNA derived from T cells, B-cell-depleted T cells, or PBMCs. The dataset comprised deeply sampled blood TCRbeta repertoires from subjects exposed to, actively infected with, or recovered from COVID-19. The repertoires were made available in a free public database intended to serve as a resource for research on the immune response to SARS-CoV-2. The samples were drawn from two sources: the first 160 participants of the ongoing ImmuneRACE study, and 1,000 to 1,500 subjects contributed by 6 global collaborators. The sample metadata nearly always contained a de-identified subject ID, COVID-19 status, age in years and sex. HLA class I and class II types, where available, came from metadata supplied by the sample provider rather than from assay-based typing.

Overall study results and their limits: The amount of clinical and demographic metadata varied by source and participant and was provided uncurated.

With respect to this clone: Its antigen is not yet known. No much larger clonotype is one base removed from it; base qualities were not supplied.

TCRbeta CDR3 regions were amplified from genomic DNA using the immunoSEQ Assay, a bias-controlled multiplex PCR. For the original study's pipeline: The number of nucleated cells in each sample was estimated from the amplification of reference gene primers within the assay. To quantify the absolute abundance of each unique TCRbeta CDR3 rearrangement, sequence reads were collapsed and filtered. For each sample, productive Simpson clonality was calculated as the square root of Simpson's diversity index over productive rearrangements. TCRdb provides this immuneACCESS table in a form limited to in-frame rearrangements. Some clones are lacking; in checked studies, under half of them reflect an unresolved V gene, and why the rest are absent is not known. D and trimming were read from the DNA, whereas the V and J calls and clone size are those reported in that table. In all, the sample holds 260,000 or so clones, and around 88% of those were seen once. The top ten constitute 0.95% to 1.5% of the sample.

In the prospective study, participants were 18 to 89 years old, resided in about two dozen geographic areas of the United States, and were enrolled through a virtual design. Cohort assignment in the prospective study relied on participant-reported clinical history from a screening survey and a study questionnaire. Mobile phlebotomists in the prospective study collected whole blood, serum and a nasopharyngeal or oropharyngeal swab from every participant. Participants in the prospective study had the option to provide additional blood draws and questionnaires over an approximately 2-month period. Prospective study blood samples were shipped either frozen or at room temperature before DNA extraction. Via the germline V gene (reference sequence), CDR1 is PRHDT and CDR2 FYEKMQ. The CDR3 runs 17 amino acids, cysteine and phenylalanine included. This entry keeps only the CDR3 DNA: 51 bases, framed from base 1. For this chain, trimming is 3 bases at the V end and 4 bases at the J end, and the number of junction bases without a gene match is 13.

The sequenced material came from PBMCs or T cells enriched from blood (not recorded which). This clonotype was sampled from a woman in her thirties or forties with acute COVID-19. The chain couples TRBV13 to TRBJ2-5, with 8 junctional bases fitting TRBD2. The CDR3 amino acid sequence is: CASSFQVAGSGRETQYF. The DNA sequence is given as TGTGCCAGCAGCTTTCAAGTAGCGGGATCGGGAAGAGAGACCCAGTACTTC.